This TCR beta chain stems from a study of shared clonotypes between healthy human individuals. Overall study results and limits: The four-donor shared clonotypes exceeded non-shared clonotypes in generation probability, with non-shared ones scoring lower.

The sample holds one count of this clone. Its antigen is as yet unknown. One junction end does not reproduce the germline sequence, and a read error may be involved. In the study's own analysis: ImmunoSEQ supplied junction-only sequences lacking quality scores, so filtering was different. Only in-frame clones appear in the TCRdb table, and some are missing; sequencing was by immunoSEQ multiplex PCR. D and trimming come from the DNA, and the V and J calls and clone size come from that table. The sample includes 2,500,000 or so clones, approximately 92% of them seen just once. CDR3 size: 15 residues. The germline CDR1 and CDR2 sequences are SGHAT and FQNNGV.

V gene TRBV11-2 combines with J gene TRBJ1-1; D is perhaps TRBD1 (6 bases). The material sequenced was naive CD4+ T cells sorted from blood. Specified subset: CD45RA+ positively selected. This TCR came from a man aged 18 to 29 in good health. CDR3 nucleotides: TGTGTCAGCACCCACAGGGACGTCCTGGACACTGAAGCTTTCTTT. Its translation is CVSTHRDVLDTEAFF. Based on the CDR3 plus reference TRBV11-2 and TRBJ1-1, the full variable domain is EAGVAQSPRYKIIEKRQSVAFWCNPISGHATLYWYQQILGQGPKLLIQFQNNGVVDDSQLPKDRFSAERLKGVDSTLKIQPAKLEDSAVYLCVSTHRDVLDTEAFFGQGTRLTVV.